Following are 13 T cell receptor beta chains from one sample sequenced in a study of long-term antiretroviral therapy in people with HIV (dated by TCRdb to 2022 to 2024). The immunoSEQ hsTCRB v3.0 assay was used at survey level resolution for TRB variable region sequencing. The table comes from immuneACCESS by way of TCRdb, which keeps in-frame sequences with V and J called. Part of the clones is missing from these tables; in studies checked, under half for an unresolved V gene and the rest for unknown reasons. The sample table lists some 20,000 clones, roughly 80% of them with a count of one. The ten largest clones capture 11% to 15% of the sample. The sample consisted of unsorted PBMCs, taken 2.9 years after starting antiretroviral therapy. The receptors stem from a young woman with HIV.

The sample holds a few counts of this clone. V usage is TRBV29-1 and J usage is TRBJ1-2; D is undetermined. Deletions cut 0 bases from V and 8 bases from J, with 7 bases between. The germline gives CDR1 SQVTM, CDR2 ANQGSEA. CDR3 size: 11 residues. CDR3 coding DNA: TGCAGCGTTGAAGATCGGGCCGGCTACACCTTC. Its protein is CSVEDRAGYTF.

J is TRBJ2-5 and V is TRBV14; D perhaps matches TRBD1 (5 bases). The CDR3 loop spans 16 amino acids. CDR1 SGHDN and CDR2 FVKESK come from the germline V gene. V lost 0 bases and J 2 bases, leaving 13 bases between the germline ends. The CDR3 sequence: CASSQDLGVLQETQYF. The CDR3 DNA follows: TGTGCCAGCAGCCAAGACCTAGGGGTCCTTCAAGAGACCCAGTACTTC.

The chain employs TRBV13 and TRBJ1-6, with D uncertain. This CDR3 is 16 amino acids long. Trimming stripped 0 bases from V and 4 bases from J, with 10 bases between. Germline values: CDR1 PRHDT, CDR2 FYEKMQ (reference sequence). CDR3 nucleotides: TGTGCCAGCAGCTTAGGTGTAAAAGGTTATAATTCACCCCTCCACTTT. It translates to CASSLGVKGYNSPLHF.

This clone has only a few counts. The rearrangement links TRBV10-3 to TRBJ1-5; weak D call: TRBD1 (5 bases). The CDR3 length is 13 residues. CDR1 is ENHRY and CDR2 is SYGVKD in the germline V gene. Trimming cost V 7 bases and J 7 bases, with 14 bases left between them. CDR3 in amino acids: CAITRGVEQPQHF. CDR3 nucleotides: TGTGCCATCACCCGGGGGGTAGAACAGCCCCAGCATTTT.

The chain couples TRBV5-1 to TRBJ2-5, with a tentative D call TRBD2 (7 bases). The CDR3 is 14 residues long. Germline CDR1 reads SGHRS; CDR2 reads YFSETQ. V dropped 0 bases and J dropped 5 bases, with 11 bases sitting between them. CDR3 nucleotide sequence: TGCGCCAGCAGCTTGGGGGGGGGCGCGGAGACCCAGTACTTC. Its translation is CASSLGGGAETQYF.

This clone is medium-sized in the sample. The CDR3 bases are TGCGCCAGCAGCCAAGATATCGGGGGGGTATACAATGAGCAGTTCTTC. The encoded protein is CASSQDIGGVYNEQFF. This chain joins TRBV4-1 and TRBJ2-1; 8 nucleotides line up with TRBD2. This CDR3 has 16 residues. J lost 4 bases, V lost 0 bases, and 5 bases had no gene match. Germline CDR1 and CDR2: MGHRA and YSYEKL.

The rearrangement joins TRBV7-9 to TRBJ2-1; D possibly corresponds to TRBD2 (6 bases). This CDR3 has 11 residues. V gave up 11 bases and J gave up 10 bases, with 15 bases separating them. Germline V CDR1 and CDR2: SEHNR, FQNEAQ (reference sequence). CDR3 residues: CALPGGPEQFF. CDR3 bases: TGTGCCCTTCCCGGGGGACCGGAGCAGTTCTTC. The whole variable domain, filled in from reference TRBV7-9 and TRBJ2-1, reads DTGVSQNPRHKITKRGQNVTFRCDPISEHNRLYWYRQTLGQGPEFLTYFQNEAQLEKSRLLSDRFSAERPKGSFSTLEIQRTEQGDSAMYLCALPGGPEQFFGPGTRLTVL.

The rearrangement uses TRBV30 and TRBJ1-6; D not certain. The length of the CDR3 is 15 residues. V gave up 4 bases and J gave up 0 bases, with 10 bases separating them. Per the germline V gene, CDR1 is GTSNPN and CDR2 is SVGIG (reference sequence). The CDR3 DNA reads TGTGCCTGGATGGACGGGAGCTCCTATAATTCACCCCTCCACTTT. Its protein is CAWMDGSSYNSPLHF.

The V gene is TRBV7-9, the J gene TRBJ2-1; 14 bases are a match to TRBD2. Trimming removed 6 bases from V and 8 bases from J; junction bases left unmatched: 6. The CDR3 runs 15 residues. CDR1 and CDR2 from the germline V gene are SEHNR and FQNEAQ (reference sequence). CDR3 sequence: CASRRGTSGGDEQFF. DNA of the CDR3: TGTGCCAGCAGACGAGGGACTAGCGGGGGCGATGAGCAGTTCTTC.

The chain couples TRBV6-5 to TRBJ1-1; 8 positions match TRBD1. The V and J ends lost 4 bases and 5 bases, in that order; junction bases with no gene match: 6. The CDR3 covers 14 residues. The germline gives CDR1 MNHEY, CDR2 SVGAGI. The CDR3 bases are TGTGCCAGCAGTTCGGACAGGGCGGGAACTGAAGCTTTCTTT. Translating it yields CASSSDRAGTEAFF.

The chain is built from TRBV6-5 and TRBJ2-7, with TRBD1 identical over 11 bases. This CDR3 is 13 amino acids long. With 5 bases clipped from V and 7 bases from J, the junction kept 4 bases outside the gene matches. Germline V CDR1 and CDR2: MNHEY, SVGAGI. The DNA for the CDR3 is TGTGCCAGCAGTATGGGACAGGGGGGGGAGCAGTACTTC. Its translation: CASSMGQGGEQYF.

The chain is built from TRBV14 and TRBJ2-3; TRBD2 is a possible D gene (5 bases). CDR3 length equals 16 residues. The V end was cut by 1 base, the J end by 4 bases, with 15 bases between. The germline CDR1 and CDR2 sequences are SGHDN and FVKESK. CDR3 DNA sequence: TGTGCCAGCAGCCAAGGGCAGTCTTACGGGGCAGATACGCAGTATTTT. This sequence encodes CASSQGQSYGADTQYF. Using reference TRBV14 and TRBJ2-3 for the parts outside the CDR3, the full variable domain is EAGVTQFPSHSVIEKGQTVTLRCDPISGHDNLYWYRRVMGKEIKFLLHFVKESKQDESGMPNNRFLAERTGGTYSTLKVQPAELEDSGVYFCASSQGQSYGADTQYFGPGTRLTVL.

CDR3 sequence (DNA): TGCGCCAGCAGCCAAGTGCCAGGGAACTCCTACGAGCAGTACTTC. Translation: CASSQVPGNSYEQYF. The V gene is TRBV4-1, the J gene TRBJ2-7; D may be TRBD1 (5 bases). Deletions cut 1 base from V and 0 bases from J, with 10 bases between. CDR1 MGHRA and CDR2 YSYEKL come from the germline V gene. The CDR3 loop spans 15 amino acids.